The 22 T cell receptor beta chains below were found in one sample sequenced in a study of T cells expressing NK-cell markers. TCRdb re-analyzed the 5' RACE reads; it lists each CDR3 protein once, without DNA. The table counts roughly 380,000 distinct CDR3 sequences; 5% to 5.5% lies in the top ten. The sequenced sample consisted of blood T cells: a sorted CD56 or NKG2C T cell subset, CD4+ or CD8+ T cells, or bulk PBMC T cells (not recorded which). Source of these receptors: a man aged 18 to 69 in good health.

This chain links TRBV29-1 with TRBJ2-3; TCRdb picks TRBD2, but there is no DNA to check that call. Germline CDR1 and CDR2: SQVTM and ANQGSEA. The CDR3 is 13 residues long. This CDR3 is CSGSGDPTDTQYF.

The genes are TRBV6-1 and TRBJ1-1; TCRdb names TRBD1, which stays unverified in the absence of DNA. Germline loops: CDR1 MNHNS, CDR2 SASEGT. The CDR3 covers 14 residues. The CDR3: CASSKTTGGTEAFF.

This rearrangement joins TRBV4-2 to TRBJ1-2. Germline CDR1 LGHNA, CDR2 YNFKEQ. The CDR3 runs to 14 residues. The CDR3 spells CASSQTQADYGYTF.

This chain's CDR3 is CASTTEGNEQFF. The chain carries TRBV2 and TRBJ2-1; no DNA is available, so the TRBD2 call from TCRdb remains unchecked. The CDR3 contains 12 residues. Germline V lookup: CDR1 SNHLY, CDR2 FYNNEI. Supplemented by reference TRBV2 and TRBJ2-1, the full variable domain reads EPEVTQTPSHQVTQMGQEVILRCVPISNHLYFYWYRQILGQKVEFLVSFYNNEISEKSEIFDDQFSVERPDGSNFTLKIRSTKLEDSAMYFCASTTEGNEQFFGPGTRLTVL.

The V gene is TRBV27, the J gene TRBJ2-6. CDR3 length: 15 residues. The V gene's germline CDR1 is MNHEY and CDR2 SMNVEV (reference sequence). The CDR3 spells CASSLGGVRANVLTF.

The chain joins TRBV12-3 or TRBV12-4 to TRBJ1-6; the TCRdb D gene call, TRBD1, has no DNA to confirm it. The CDR3 sequence is 13 residues long. The CDR3 here is CASSFRANSPLHF.

The chain employs TRBV6-5 and TRBJ1-4; the D gene TCRdb calls, TRBD1, cannot be checked with no DNA. Germline loops: CDR1 MNHEY, CDR2 SVGAGI. The CDR3 loop spans 18 amino acids. The CDR3: CASSYSRGKRTGSEKLFF.

The chain couples TRBV6-1 to TRBJ2-7; the TRBD1 assignment by TCRdb is unverifiable without DNA. Germline loops: CDR1 MNHNS, CDR2 SASEGT. This CDR3 comprises 16 residues. CDR3: CASRPPGQGFSYEQYF.

V and J are TRBV12-3 or TRBV12-4 and TRBJ2-7. The CDR3 contains 15 residues. This chain's CDR3 is CASSLKAGNSYEQYF.

The V call is TRBV7-9, the J call TRBJ1-2. Germline V gene data show CDR1 as SEHNR and CDR2 as FQNEAQ (reference sequence). This CDR3 spans 15 amino acids. Here the CDR3 reads CASSRGTVSNYGYTF.

The rearrangement links TRBV6-1 to TRBJ2-7; TCRdb indicates TRBD1, and absent DNA this call remains unverified. In germline, CDR1 is MNHNS, CDR2 SASEGT. The CDR3 is made up of 13 amino acids. The CDR3 region is CAARVVGGREQYF.

The chain carries TRBV27 and TRBJ2-1; lacking DNA, the TRBD2 call made by TCRdb goes unchecked. This CDR3 is 15 amino acids long. The germline CDR1 and CDR2 sequences are MNHEY and SMNVEV (reference sequence). CDR3: CASSDQPLVGNEQFF.

V gene TRBV10-3 combines with J gene TRBJ1-5; TCRdb names TRBD1, which stays unverified in the absence of DNA. CDR1 and CDR2 from the germline V gene are ENHRY and SYGVKD. This CDR3 comprises 13 residues. CDR3 in amino acids: CAPNDRGNQPQHF.

V and J are TRBV28 and TRBJ1-2; TCRdb gives TRBD1 as the D gene, but with no DNA this cannot be confirmed. The CDR3 totals 14 residues. The germline V gene encodes CDR1 MDHEN and CDR2 SYDVKM. CDR3 residues: CASRETGQGFGYTF.

The chain couples TRBV7-2 to TRBJ2-3. The germline CDR1 and CDR2 sequences are SGHTA and FQGNSA. This CDR3 contains 13 residues. The CDR3 spells CASGYPNTDTQYF.

The chain recombines TRBV20-1 with TRBJ2-1; TCRdb reports TRBD2, a call that lacks DNA to check it against. CDR1 and CDR2 from the germline V gene are DFQATT and SNEGSKA (reference sequence). The CDR3 totals 15 residues. The CDR3: CSATTGTSLQYEQFF.

V usage is TRBV1 and J usage is TRBJ1-6; the D call of TRBD1 rests on TCRdb alone, since no DNA is present to check it. TRBV1 is termed a pseudogene. This CDR3 has 17 residues. The CDR3 reads CTSSQGGQAFYNSPLHF.

The V and J genes are TRBV5-1 and TRBJ2-7; TCRdb returns TRBD2, unconfirmable since there is no DNA. CDR1 is SGHRS and CDR2 is YFSETQ in the germline V gene. The CDR3 consists of 16 residues. CDR3: CASSLEAGKTVYEQYF.

The chain recombines TRBV28 with TRBJ1-5; the D call from TCRdb, TRBD1, cannot be confirmed without DNA. The CDR3 has 14 residues. The V gene's germline CDR1 is MDHEN and CDR2 SYDVKM. The CDR3 reads CASSIPGGGQPQHF.

This rearrangement joins TRBV6-6 to TRBJ1-4. Germline V CDR1 and CDR2: MNHNY, SVGAGI (reference sequence). This CDR3 is 12 amino acids long. The CDR3 here is CASSYGFEKLFF.

The J gene is TRBJ2-3, the V gene TRBV20-1. The CDR3 length is 14 residues. Germline V gene sequence: CDR1 DFQATT, CDR2 SNEGSKA (reference sequence). The CDR3 loop reads CSASLYSTTDTQYF.

V and J are TRBV7-1 and TRBJ1-1. TRBV7-1 is placed among ORFs of uncertain function. CDR3 length: 14 amino acids. CDR3 loop: CASSSTRQHTEAFF.